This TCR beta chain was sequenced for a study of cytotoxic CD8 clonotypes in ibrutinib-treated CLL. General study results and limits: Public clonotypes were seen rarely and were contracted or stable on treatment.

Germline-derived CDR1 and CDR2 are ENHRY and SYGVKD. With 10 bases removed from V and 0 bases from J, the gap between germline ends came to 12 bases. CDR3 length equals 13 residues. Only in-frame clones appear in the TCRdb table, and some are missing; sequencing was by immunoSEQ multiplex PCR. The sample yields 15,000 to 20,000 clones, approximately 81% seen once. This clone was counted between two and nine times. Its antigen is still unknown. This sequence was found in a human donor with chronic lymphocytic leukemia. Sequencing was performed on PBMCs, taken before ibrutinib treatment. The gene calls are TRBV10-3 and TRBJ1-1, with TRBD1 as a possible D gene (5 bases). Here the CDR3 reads CATNGAMNTEAFF. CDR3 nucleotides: TGTGCCACCAACGGGGCAATGAACACTGAAGCTTTCTTT.